This T cell receptor (beta chain) stems from a study of T-cell reconstitution after alpha-beta-depleted transplantation in children. The study's findings and limits: In some patients, recipient T cells and intrathymic progenitors surviving conditioning explained high day-60 diversity. T-cell counts and diversity at one year following transplant were attributed mainly to newly produced T cells. Several hundred rapidly expanded clones from non-depleted graft cells reportedly supplied alpha-beta T cells about two months post-transplant.

TCRbeta library preparation incorporated unique molecular identifiers. TCRdb fed the PCR reads into MiXCR, producing one record per CDR3 protein. The sample has some 600,000 distinct CDR3 sequences, roughly 13% seen once; the top ten hold over 2%. Concerning this clonotype: Its antigen remains unidentified.

Trimming shortened V by 7 bases and J by 4 bases, and 13 bases separated the two germline ends. The germline V gene encodes CDR1 SQVTM and CDR2 ANQGSEA. The CDR3 is made up of 12 amino acids. The specimen was PBMCs, mostly from graft donor cells, collected 360 days after TCRalphabeta/CD19-depleted stem cell transplant. The chain recombines TRBV29-1 with TRBJ1-2; possible D gene TRBD1, 5 bases. This TCR came from a male patient between 5 and 17 years old who had a stem cell transplant for acute myeloid leukemia, so the T cells may come from the graft donor. The DNA of the CDR3 is TGCAGCGCCGGGGGGTTTTCCTATGGCTACACCTTC. Protein: CSAGGFSYGYTF.